The present entry profiles one T cell receptor (beta chain) with its context. This PCR relied on a set of 60 Vbeta primers and 13 Jbeta primers. Produced via immunoSEQ multiplex PCR; TCRdb's table is partial and in-frame only. Found here are around 90,000 clones, under 75% of them singletons; the top ten hold 2% to 2.5%. This sample was taken from a study of cytomegalovirus exposure and HLA in healthy donors. Overall study: The roughly 120 million unique TCR beta sequences, from about 179 million T cells, were found by an earlier analysis.

The V gene end was trimmed by 3 bases and the J gene end by 0 bases; junction bases not matched to a gene: 3. The CDR3 is 16 amino acids. Germline CDR1 and CDR2: KGHSH and LQKENI. Material for sequencing was PBMCs. The chain joins TRBV18 to TRBJ2-2, with 8 nucleotides matching TRBD1. The origin of this receptor is a human donor in good health. As DNA, the CDR3 is TGTGCCAGCTCACCCGGGACAGGCTCGAACACCGGGGAGCTGTTTTTT. Protein product: CASSPGTGSNTGELFF. The full variable domain, its missing parts supplied by reference TRBV18 and TRBJ2-2, is NAGVMQNPRHLVRRRGQEARLRCSPMKGHSHVYWYRQLPEEGLKFMVYLQKENIIDESGMPKERFSAEFPKEGPSILRIQQVVRGDSAAYFCASSPGTGSNTGELFFGEGSRLTVL.